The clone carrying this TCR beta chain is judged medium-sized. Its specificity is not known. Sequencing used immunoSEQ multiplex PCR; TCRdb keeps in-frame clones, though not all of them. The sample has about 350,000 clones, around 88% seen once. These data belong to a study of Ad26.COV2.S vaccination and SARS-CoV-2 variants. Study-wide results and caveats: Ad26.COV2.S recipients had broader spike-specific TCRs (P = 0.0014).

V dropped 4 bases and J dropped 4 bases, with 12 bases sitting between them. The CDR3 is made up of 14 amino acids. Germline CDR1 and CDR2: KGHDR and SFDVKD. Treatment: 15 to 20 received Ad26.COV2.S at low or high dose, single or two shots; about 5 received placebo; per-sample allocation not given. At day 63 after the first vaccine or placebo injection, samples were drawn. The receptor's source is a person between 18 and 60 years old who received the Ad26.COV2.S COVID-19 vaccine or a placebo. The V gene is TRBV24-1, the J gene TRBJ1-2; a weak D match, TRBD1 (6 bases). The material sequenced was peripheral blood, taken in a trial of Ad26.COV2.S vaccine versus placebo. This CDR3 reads CATSDQGLVYGYTF. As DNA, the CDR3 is TGTGCCACCAGTGACCAGGGGCTGGTCTATGGCTACACCTTC.